The clone carrying this T cell receptor (beta chain) appeared once. There are 13 residues in the CDR3. V was clipped by 1 base and J by 4 bases, with 7 bases between them. The germline V gene encodes CDR1 SEHNR and CDR2 FQNEAQ (reference sequence). The sample originates from a study of CD8 T cells in Susac syndrome. Random hexamers served to reverse transcribe roughly 0.45 to 1 ug RNA. TCRdb used MiXCR to reprocess the immunoSEQ multiplex PCR reads, holding one entry per CDR3 protein. In the table there are about 76,000 distinct CDR3 sequences, around 90% of which are singletons. The chain has TRBV7-9 and TRBJ1-2, with D unclear. This clonotype was obtained from a human donor with multiple sclerosis. Specimen: CD8+ T cells from PBMCs. CDR3 coding DNA: TGTGCCAGCAGCTTAGTTGAGGGCTATGGCTACACCTTC. Translating gives CASSLVEGYGYTF. Full variable domain (missing parts from reference TRBV7-9 and TRBJ1-2): DTGVSQNPRHKITKRGQNVTFRCDPISEHNRLYWYRQTLGQGPEFLTYFQNEAQLEKSRLLSDRFSAERPKGSFSTLEIQRTEQGDSAMYLCASSLVEGYGYTFGSGTRLTVV.